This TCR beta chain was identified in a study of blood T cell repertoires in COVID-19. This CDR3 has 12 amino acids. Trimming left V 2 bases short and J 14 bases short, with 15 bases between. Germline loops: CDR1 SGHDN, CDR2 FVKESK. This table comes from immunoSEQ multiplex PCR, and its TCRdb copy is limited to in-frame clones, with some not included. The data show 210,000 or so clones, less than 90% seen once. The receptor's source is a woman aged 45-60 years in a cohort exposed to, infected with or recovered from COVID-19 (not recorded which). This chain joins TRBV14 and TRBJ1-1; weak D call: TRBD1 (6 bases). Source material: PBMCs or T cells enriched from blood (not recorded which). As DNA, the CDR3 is TGTGCCAGCAGCCAAAACAGGGTAAAGGTCTTCTTT. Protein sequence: CASSQNRVKVFF.